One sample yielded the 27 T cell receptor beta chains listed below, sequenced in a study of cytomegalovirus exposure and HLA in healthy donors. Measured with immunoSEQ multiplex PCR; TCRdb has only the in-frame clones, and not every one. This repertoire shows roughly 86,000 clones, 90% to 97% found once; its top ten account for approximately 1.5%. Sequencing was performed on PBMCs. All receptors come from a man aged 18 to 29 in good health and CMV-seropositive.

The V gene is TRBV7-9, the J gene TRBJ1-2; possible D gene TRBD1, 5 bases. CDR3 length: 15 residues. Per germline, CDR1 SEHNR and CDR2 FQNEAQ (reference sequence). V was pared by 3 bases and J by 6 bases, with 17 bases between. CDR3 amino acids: CASSFLGGMGNGYTF. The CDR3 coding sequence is TGTGCCAGCAGCTTTCTTGGGGGGATGGGTAATGGCTACACCTTC.

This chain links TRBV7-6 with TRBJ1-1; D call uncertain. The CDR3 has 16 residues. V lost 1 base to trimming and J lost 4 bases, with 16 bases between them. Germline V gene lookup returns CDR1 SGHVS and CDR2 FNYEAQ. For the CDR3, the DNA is TGTGCCAGCAGCTTAGACAAGGAGGGTGGGAGCACTGAAGCTTTCTTT. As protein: CASSLDKEGGSTEAFF.

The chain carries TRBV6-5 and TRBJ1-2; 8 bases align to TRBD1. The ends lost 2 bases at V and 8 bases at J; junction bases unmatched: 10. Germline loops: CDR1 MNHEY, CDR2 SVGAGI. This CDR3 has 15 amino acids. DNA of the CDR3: TGTGCCAGCAGTTACCTCCCGGCGACAGGGGACGGCTACACCTTC. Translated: CASSYLPATGDGYTF.

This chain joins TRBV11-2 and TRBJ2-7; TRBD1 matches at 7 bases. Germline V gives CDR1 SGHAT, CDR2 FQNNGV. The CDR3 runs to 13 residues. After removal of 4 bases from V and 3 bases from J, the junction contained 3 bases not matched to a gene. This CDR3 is CASSSGTVYEQYF. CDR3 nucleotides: TGTGCCAGCAGCTCCGGGACAGTCTACGAGCAGTACTTC.

The CDR3 sequence is CASRVRGNTEAFF. The CDR3, as DNA: TGCGCCAGCAGGGTCAGGGGGAACACTGAAGCTTTCTTT. This rearrangement joins TRBV5-1 to TRBJ1-1; D might be TRBD1 (6 bases). CDR3 length equals 13 residues. CDR1 SGHRS and CDR2 YFSETQ come from the germline V gene. Trimming shortened V by 5 bases and J by 1 base, and 9 bases separated the two germline ends.

The CDR3 DNA follows: TGTGCCACCAGCACAACGGGGCGCGGGAGGGCCTTAGATGAGCAGTTCTTC. Encoded protein: CATSTTGRGRALDEQFF. The rearrangement joins TRBV15 to TRBJ2-1, with 9 positions matching TRBD2. Germline V gene lookup returns CDR1 LNHNV and CDR2 YYDKDF (reference sequence). This CDR3 comprises 17 residues. J was trimmed by 8 bases and V by 4 bases; bases with no gene match: 15.

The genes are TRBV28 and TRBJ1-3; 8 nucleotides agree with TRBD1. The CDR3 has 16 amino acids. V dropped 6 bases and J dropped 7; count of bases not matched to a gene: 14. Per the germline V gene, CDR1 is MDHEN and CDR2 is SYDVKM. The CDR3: CASSPQSGGQENTIYF. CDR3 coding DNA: TGTGCCAGCAGCCCACAGTCAGGGGGACAGGAGAACACCATATATTTT.

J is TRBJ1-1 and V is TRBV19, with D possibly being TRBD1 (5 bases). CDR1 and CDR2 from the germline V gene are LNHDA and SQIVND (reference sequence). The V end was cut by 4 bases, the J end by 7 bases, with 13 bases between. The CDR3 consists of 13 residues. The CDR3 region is CASSTQGGGEAFF. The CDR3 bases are TGTGCCAGTAGTACCCAGGGAGGTGGTGAAGCTTTCTTT.

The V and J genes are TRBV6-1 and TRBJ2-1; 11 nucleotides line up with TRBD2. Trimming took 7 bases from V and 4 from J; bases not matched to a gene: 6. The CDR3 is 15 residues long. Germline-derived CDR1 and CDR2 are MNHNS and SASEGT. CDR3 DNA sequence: TGTGCCAGCATCCTAACTAGCGGGGGATACAATGAGCAGTTCTTC. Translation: CASILTSGGYNEQFF.

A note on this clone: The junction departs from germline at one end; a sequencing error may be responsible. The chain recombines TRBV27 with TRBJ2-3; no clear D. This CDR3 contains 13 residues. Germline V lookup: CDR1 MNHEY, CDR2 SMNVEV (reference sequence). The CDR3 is CASSLSITNTQYF. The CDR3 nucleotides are TGTGCCAGCAGTTTATCCATCACAAATACGCAGTATTTT.

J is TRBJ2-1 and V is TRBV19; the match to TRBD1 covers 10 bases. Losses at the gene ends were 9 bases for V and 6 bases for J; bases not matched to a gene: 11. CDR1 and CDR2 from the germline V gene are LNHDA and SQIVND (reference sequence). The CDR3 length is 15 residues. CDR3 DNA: TGTGCCAGCCGCGCCGGGACAGGGGAGGTCAATGAGCAGTTCTTC. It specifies CASRAGTGEVNEQFF.

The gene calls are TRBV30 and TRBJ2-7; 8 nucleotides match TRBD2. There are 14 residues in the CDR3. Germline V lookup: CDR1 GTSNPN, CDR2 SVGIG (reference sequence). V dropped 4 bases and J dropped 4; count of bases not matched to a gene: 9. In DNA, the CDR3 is TGTGCCTGGAACGATGGGACTAGATGGTACGAGCAGTACTTC. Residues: CAWNDGTRWYEQYF. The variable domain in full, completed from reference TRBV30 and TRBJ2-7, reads SQTIHQWPATLVQPVGSPLSLECTVEGTSNPNLYWYRQAAGRGLQLLFYSVGIGQISSEVPQNLSASRPQDRQFILSSKKLLLSDSGFYLCAWNDGTRWYEQYFGPGTRLTVT.

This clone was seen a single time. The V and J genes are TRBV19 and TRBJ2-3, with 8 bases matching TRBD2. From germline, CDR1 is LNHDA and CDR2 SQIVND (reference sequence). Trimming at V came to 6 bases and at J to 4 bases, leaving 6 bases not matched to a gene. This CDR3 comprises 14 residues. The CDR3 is CASSIPGGADTQYF. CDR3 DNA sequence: TGTGCCAGTAGCATACCCGGGGGGGCAGATACGCAGTATTTT.

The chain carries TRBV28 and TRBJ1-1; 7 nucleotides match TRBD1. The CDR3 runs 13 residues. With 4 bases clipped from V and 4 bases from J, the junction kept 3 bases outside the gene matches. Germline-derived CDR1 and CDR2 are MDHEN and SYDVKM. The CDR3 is CASSSYRGTEAFF. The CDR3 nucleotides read TGTGCCAGCAGTTCCTACAGGGGCACTGAAGCTTTCTTT.

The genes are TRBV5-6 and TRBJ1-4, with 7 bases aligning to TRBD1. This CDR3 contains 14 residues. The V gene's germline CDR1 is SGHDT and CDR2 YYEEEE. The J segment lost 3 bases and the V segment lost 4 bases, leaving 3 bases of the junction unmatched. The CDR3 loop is CASSRGQPNEKLFF. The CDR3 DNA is TGTGCCAGCAGCCGGGGACAGCCTAATGAAAAACTGTTTTTT. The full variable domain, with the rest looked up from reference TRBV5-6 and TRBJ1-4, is DAGVTQSPTHLIKTRGQQVTLRCSPKSGHDTVSWYQQALGQGPQFIFQYYEEEERQRGNFPDRFSGHQFPNYSSELNVNALLLGDSALYLCASSRGQPNEKLFFGSGTQLSVL.

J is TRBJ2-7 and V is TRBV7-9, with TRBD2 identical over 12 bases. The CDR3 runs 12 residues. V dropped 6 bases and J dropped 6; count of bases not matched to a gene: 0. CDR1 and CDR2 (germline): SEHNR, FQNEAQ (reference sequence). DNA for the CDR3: TGTGCCAGCAGGGGACTAGCGGGCGAGCAGTACTTC. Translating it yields CASRGLAGEQYF.

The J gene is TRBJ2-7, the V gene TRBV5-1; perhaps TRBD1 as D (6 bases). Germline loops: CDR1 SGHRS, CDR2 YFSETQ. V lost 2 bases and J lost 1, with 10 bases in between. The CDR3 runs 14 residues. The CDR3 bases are TGCGCCAGCAGCTTCTTTGGACAGTCCTACGAGCAGTACTTC. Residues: CASSFFGQSYEQYF.

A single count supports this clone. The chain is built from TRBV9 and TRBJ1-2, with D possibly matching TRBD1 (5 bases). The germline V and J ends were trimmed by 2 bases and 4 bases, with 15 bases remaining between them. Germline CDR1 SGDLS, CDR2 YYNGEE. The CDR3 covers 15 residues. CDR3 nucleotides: TGTGCCAGCAGCGTGGGCCAGGGATATAGCTATGGCTACACCTTC. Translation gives CASSVGQGYSYGYTF.

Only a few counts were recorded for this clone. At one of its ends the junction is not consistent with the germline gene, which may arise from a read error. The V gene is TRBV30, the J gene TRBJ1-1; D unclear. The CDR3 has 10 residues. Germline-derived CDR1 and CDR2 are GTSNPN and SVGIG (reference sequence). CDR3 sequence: CARRILEAFF. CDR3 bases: TGTGCCCGGAGAATTCTTGAAGCTTTCTTT.

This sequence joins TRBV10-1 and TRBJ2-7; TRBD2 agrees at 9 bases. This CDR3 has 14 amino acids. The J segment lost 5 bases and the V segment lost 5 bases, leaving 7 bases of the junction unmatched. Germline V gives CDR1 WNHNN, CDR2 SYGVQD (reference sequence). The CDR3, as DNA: TGCGCCAGCAGTCTTAGCGGGAGTGTCCACGAGCAGTACTTC. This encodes CASSLSGSVHEQYF.

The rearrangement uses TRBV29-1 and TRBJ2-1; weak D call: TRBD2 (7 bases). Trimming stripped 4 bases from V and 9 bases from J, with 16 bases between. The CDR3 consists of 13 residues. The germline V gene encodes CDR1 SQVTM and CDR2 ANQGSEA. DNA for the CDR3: TGCAGCGTTGTAGGGGGAACGGGAGGTGAGCAGTTCTTC. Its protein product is CSVVGGTGGEQFF.

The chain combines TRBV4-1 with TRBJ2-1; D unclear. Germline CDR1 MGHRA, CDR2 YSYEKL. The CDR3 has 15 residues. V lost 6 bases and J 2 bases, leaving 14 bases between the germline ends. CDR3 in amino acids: CASRAVTGAYNEQFF. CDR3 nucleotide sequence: TGCGCCAGCAGGGCGGTGACTGGCGCCTACAATGAGCAGTTCTTC.

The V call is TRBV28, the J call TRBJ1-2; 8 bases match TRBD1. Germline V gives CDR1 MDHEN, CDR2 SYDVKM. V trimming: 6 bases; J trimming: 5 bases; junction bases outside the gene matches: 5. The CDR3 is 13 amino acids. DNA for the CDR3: TGTGCCAGCAGCCACGACAGGGGTTATGGCTACACCTTC. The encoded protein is CASSHDRGYGYTF.

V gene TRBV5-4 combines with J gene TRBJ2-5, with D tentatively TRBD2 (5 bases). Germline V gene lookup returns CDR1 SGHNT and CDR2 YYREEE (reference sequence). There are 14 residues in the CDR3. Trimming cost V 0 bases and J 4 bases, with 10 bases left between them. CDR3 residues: CASSLGQEGETQYF. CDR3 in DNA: TGTGCCAGCAGCTTGGGCCAAGAGGGAGAGACCCAGTACTTC.

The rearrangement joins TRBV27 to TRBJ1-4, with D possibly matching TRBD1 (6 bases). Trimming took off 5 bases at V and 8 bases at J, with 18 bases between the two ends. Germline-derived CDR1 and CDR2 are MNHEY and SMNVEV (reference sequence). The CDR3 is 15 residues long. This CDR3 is CASSLQGWLQEKLFF. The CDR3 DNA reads TGTGCCAGCAGTCTACAGGGATGGCTTCAGGAAAAACTGTTTTTT. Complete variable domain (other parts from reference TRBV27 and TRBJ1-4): EAQVTQNPRYLITVTGKKLTVTCSQNMNHEYMSWYRQDPGLGLRQIYYSMNVEVTDKGDVPEGYKVSRKEKRNFPLILESPSPNQTSLYFCASSLQGWLQEKLFFGSGTQLSVL.

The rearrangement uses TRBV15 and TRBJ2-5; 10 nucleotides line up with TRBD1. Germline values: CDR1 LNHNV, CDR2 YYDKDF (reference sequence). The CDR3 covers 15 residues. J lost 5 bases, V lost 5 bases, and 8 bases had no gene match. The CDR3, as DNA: TGTGCCACCAGCCGAAGGGACAGGGGAGGGGAGACCCAGTACTTC. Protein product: CATSRRDRGGETQYF.

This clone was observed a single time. The CDR3 region has the DNA TGTGCCAGCAGCTCGTTGAGTGGAGATACGCAGTATTTT. Translation: CASSSLSGDTQYF. The gene calls are TRBV7-9 and TRBJ2-3; D is ambiguous. Trimming took off 4 bases at V and 5 bases at J, with 10 bases between the two ends. In germline, CDR1 is SEHNR, CDR2 FQNEAQ (reference sequence). The CDR3 consists of 13 residues.